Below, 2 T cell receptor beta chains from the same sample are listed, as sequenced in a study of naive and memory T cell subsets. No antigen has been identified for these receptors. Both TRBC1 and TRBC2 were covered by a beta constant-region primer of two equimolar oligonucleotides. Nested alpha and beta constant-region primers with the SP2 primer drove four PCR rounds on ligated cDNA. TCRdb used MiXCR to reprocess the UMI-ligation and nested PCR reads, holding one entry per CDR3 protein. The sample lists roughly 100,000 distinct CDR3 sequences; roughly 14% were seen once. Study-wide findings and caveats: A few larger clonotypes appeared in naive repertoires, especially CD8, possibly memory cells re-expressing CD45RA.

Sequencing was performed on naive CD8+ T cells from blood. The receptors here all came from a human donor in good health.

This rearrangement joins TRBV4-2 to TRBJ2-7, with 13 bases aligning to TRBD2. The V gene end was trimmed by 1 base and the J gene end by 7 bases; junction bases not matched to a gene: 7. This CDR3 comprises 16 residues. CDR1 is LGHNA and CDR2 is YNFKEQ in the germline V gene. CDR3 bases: TGTGCCAGCAGCCAAGGGGGAACTAGCGGGGGGGTAGAGCAGTACTTC. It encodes CASSQGGTSGGVEQYF.

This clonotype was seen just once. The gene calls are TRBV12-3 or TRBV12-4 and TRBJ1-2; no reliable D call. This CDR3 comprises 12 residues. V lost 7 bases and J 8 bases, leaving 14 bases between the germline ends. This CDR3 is CASTHGVWGYTF. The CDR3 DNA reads TGTGCCAGCACCCACGGGGTTTGGGGCTACACCTTC.